Below are 23 T cell receptor beta chains sequenced from a single sample in a study of blood T cells in healthy people across ages. Primers used in a second PCR of about 6 to 11 cycles were a sample-barcoded 5' primer and a J-beta primer mix. TCRdb reprocessed the 5' RACE reads with MiXCR, giving one entry per CDR3 protein. The sample has about 1,400,000 distinct CDR3 sequences, roughly 40% seen once. The sequenced sample was blood. These receptors were taken from a woman in her late teens or twenties in good health.

A few counts support this clonotype. The rearrangement uses TRBV6-5 and TRBJ2-5; D could derive from TRBD1 or TRBD2 (6 bases each). The CDR3 has 13 amino acids. Germline values: CDR1 MNHEY, CDR2 SVGAGI. Trimming cost V 7 bases and J 11 bases, with 20 bases left between them. The CDR3 region is CASNRGRSGEQYF. The CDR3 DNA reads TGTGCCAGCAATAGGGGGAGATCGGGGGAGCAGTACTTC.

The genes are TRBV4-1 and TRBJ1-2, with TRBD1 matching 11 bases. The CDR3 has 14 amino acids. The V gene end was trimmed by 3 bases and the J gene end by 6 bases; junction bases not matched to a gene: 3. Germline V gene sequence: CDR1 MGHRA, CDR2 YSYEKL. The CDR3 DNA is TGCGCCAGCAGCCATGAGGACAGGGGGCATGGCTACACCTTC. This encodes CASSHEDRGHGYTF.

This clonotype was seen a handful of times. The V call is TRBV29-1, the J call TRBJ1-2; D might be TRBD1 (5 bases). The CDR3 sequence is 12 residues long. V was shortened by 5 bases and J by 3 bases, with 10 bases between the two germline ends. Germline lookup yields CDR1 SQVTM and CDR2 ANQGSEA. Here the CDR3 DNA reads TGCAGCGTTCTTGCGGGGGACTATGGCTACACCTTC. It is translated as CSVLAGDYGYTF.

This rearrangement joins TRBV7-8 to TRBJ2-7; the match to TRBD1 covers 10 bases. The J call is in doubt because the DNA end fits TRBJ2-4 better. This CDR3 region has 16 residues. The germline gives CDR1 SGHVS, CDR2 FQNEAQ. In nucleotides, the CDR3 is TGTGCCAGCAGCCCACGGACAGGGGGTGGCAAAAACATTCAGTACTTC. Translation: CASSPRTGGGKNIQYF.

This clonotype has just a few counts. The chain carries TRBV20-1 and TRBJ2-7, with 8 bases lining up with TRBD1. The CDR3 runs 12 residues. The germline V gene encodes CDR1 DFQATT and CDR2 SNEGSKA (reference sequence). Trimming at V came to 6 bases and at J to 4 bases, leaving 5 bases not matched to a gene. The CDR3 region is CSATTGGYEQYF. The CDR3 DNA is TGCAGTGCCACAACAGGGGGGTACGAGCAGTACTTC.

The chain uses TRBV28 and TRBJ2-3; 15 bases align to TRBD2. Per germline, CDR1 MDHEN and CDR2 SYDVKM. Trimming took 3 bases from V and 1 from J; bases not matched to a gene: 5. The CDR3 covers 18 residues. The CDR3 spells CASSFLGLAGGRTDTQYF. For the CDR3, the DNA is TGTGCCAGCAGTTTCCTGGGACTAGCGGGGGGACGCACAGATACGCAGTATTTT.

This clonotype was recorded a few times. A much more abundant neighbour one base away suggests this may be a read error. This chain links TRBV2 with TRBJ2-5; D may be TRBD1 (5 bases). The DNA end lines up better with TRBJ2-7; the J call may be wrong. The CDR3 totals 12 residues. Germline values: CDR1 SNHLY, CDR2 FYNNEI. In DNA, the CDR3 is TGTGCCAGCGGACAAGACGGGTACGAGCAGTACTTC. Its protein is CASGQDGYEQYF.

The table lists this clonotype with a few counts. This chain connects TRBV25-1 to TRBJ1-2, with a possible D match to TRBD1 (5 bases). CDR3 size: 16 residues. Trimming left V 3 bases short and J 4 bases short, with 18 bases between. The V gene's germline CDR1 is MGHDK and CDR2 SYGVNS. The CDR3 reads CASSDPFRGHPYGYTF. CDR3 sequence (DNA): TGTGCCAGCAGTGACCCCTTCCGGGGCCACCCCTATGGCTACACCTTC.

The chain has TRBV5-6 and TRBJ1-4; D is unclear. The CDR3 is 15 residues long. V dropped 3 bases and J dropped 3 bases, with 12 bases sitting between them. Germline loops: CDR1 SGHDT, CDR2 YYEEEE. The CDR3 here is CASSWKRVPNEKLFF. CDR3 bases: TGTGCCAGCAGCTGGAAGAGGGTTCCTAATGAAAAACTGTTTTTT.

This clonotype has only a few counts. As DNA, the CDR3 is TGTGCCAGCAGTTTGGGACTAGCGGGGTTCCATGAGCAGTTCTTC. It yields the protein CASSLGLAGFHEQFF. The chain employs TRBV7-9 and TRBJ2-1; TRBD2 aligns across 13 bases. Trimming at V came to 6 bases and at J to 8 bases, leaving 7 bases not matched to a gene. In germline, CDR1 is SEHNR, CDR2 FQNEAQ (reference sequence). There are 15 residues in the CDR3. Variable domain in full (rest from reference TRBV7-9 and TRBJ2-1): DTGVSQNPRHKITKRGQNVTFRCDPISEHNRLYWYRQTLGQGPEFLTYFQNEAQLEKSRLLSDRFSAERPKGSFSTLEIQRTEQGDSAMYLCASSLGLAGFHEQFFGPGTRLTVL.

This clonotype came up a few times. This rearrangement joins TRBV5-1 to TRBJ1-4, with no clear D. The CDR3 loop spans 15 amino acids. Per the germline V gene, CDR1 is SGHRS and CDR2 is YFSETQ. Trimming removed 4 bases at V and 0 bases at J, with 10 bases between. The CDR3 spells CASSRTDATNEKLFF. DNA of the CDR3: TGCGCCAGCAGCCGGACGGATGCAACTAATGAAAAACTGTTTTTT.

In its sample, this clonotype was seen a few times. The chain is built from TRBV12-3 or TRBV12-4 and TRBJ1-4; D gene ambiguous. Trimming pared 5 bases from V and 8 bases from J, leaving 9 bases between. The CDR3 runs to 12 residues. This chain's CDR3 is CASSGGMEKLFF. The CDR3 DNA reads as TGTGCCAGCAGTGGAGGGATGGAAAAACTGTTTTTT.

This clonotype was observed a few times. The chain joins TRBV3-1 to TRBJ2-1, with unresolved D. The CDR3 spans 15 residues. Germline CDR1 reads LGHDT; CDR2 reads YNNKEL (reference sequence). V was cut by 0 bases and J by 8 bases, with 14 bases left in between. The CDR3 reads CASSQDTVVADEQFF. DNA of the CDR3: TGTGCCAGCAGCCAAGATACGGTGGTAGCCGATGAGCAGTTCTTC.

With respect to this clonotype: One base away lies a much larger clone, so this may be a sequencing read error. The chain couples TRBV13 to TRBJ2-5, with a weak D call TRBD2 (8 bases). The CDR3 is 14 residues long. Trimming removed 8 bases from V and 4 bases from J, with 17 bases in between. CDR1 is PRHDT and CDR2 is FYEKMQ in the germline V gene (reference sequence). The CDR3: CASPPGGGRETQYF. The DNA for the CDR3 is TGTGCCAGCCCCCCGGGAGGGGGCAGAGAGACCCAGTACTTC.

This clonotype was counted a few times. This chain links TRBV12-3 or TRBV12-4 with TRBJ2-7; D tentatively reads TRBD1 or TRBD2 (5 bases each). CDR3 length equals 16 residues. V lost 4 bases and J lost 2, with 18 bases in between. CDR3 sequence (DNA): TGTGCCAGCAGTTGGTCAGGGACGGTGATTCCCTACGAGCAGTACTTC. Translated, it gives CASSWSGTVIPYEQYF.

The chain recombines TRBV5-1 with TRBJ2-1; the D is unclear. Germline V gene data show CDR1 as SGHRS and CDR2 as YFSETQ. This CDR3 is built from 12 residues. Trimming pared 0 bases from V and 9 bases from J, leaving 7 bases between. CDR3 protein: CASSLVASEQFF. The DNA of the CDR3 is TGCGCCAGCAGCTTGGTTGCCAGTGAGCAGTTCTTC.

Only a few counts were recorded for this clonotype. The rearrangement joins TRBV12-3 or TRBV12-4 to TRBJ2-3; D not certain. This CDR3 region has 15 residues. Trimming removed 2 bases at V and 4 bases at J, with 13 bases between. CDR3 region: CASSLLLGVADTQYF. The CDR3 nucleotides read TGTGCCAGCAGTTTACTCCTGGGTGTGGCAGATACGCAGTATTTT.

The table lists this clonotype with many counts. The chain is built from TRBV29-1 and TRBJ2-5, with D perhaps being TRBD1 or TRBD2 (5 bases each). There are 10 residues in the CDR3. Trimming cost V 4 bases and J 5 bases, with 5 bases left between them. Per the germline V gene, CDR1 is SQVTM and CDR2 is ANQGSEA. This chain's CDR3 is CSVGGETQYF. The CDR3 nucleotides are TGCAGCGTTGGGGGGGAGACCCAGTACTTC.

The table lists this clonotype with a few counts. The J gene is TRBJ2-5, the V gene TRBV11-2; no firm D call. The J call may be faulty, since TRBJ2-7 better matches the DNA end. This CDR3 has 13 residues. Per the germline V gene, CDR1 is SGHAT and CDR2 is FQNNGV. CDR3: CASLTWEGGEQYF. CDR3 DNA: TGTGCCAGCCTAACCTGGGAAGGTGGCGAGCAGTACTTC.

The genes are TRBV7-2 and TRBJ1-2, with TRBD1 as a possible D gene (6 bases). The CDR3 is 15 residues long. The V gene lost 3 bases and the J gene lost 0 bases, with 11 bases spanning the gap. CDR1 is SGHTA, CDR2 FQGNSA, per germline. The CDR3 bases are TGTGCCAGCAGCTTTCAACAGGGAGCTAACTATGGCTACACCTTC. It encodes CASSFQQGANYGYTF.

The CDR3: CASSTHLQVSETQYF. Here the CDR3 DNA reads TGTGCCAGCAGTACTCACCTACAGGTATCCGAGACCCAGTACTTC. The chain joins TRBV28 to TRBJ2-5, with D possibly TRBD1 on 5 matching bases. The CDR3 loop spans 15 amino acids. Trimming cost V 5 bases and J 5 bases, with 18 bases left between them. CDR1 is MDHEN, CDR2 SYDVKM, per germline.

This clonotype appeared many times. The chain employs TRBV6-1 and TRBJ2-3, with 9 nucleotides matching TRBD2. Germline CDR1 and CDR2: MNHNS and SASEGT. With V trimmed by 2 bases and J by 3 bases, 3 bases remained unmatched. This CDR3 comprises 15 residues. This chain's CDR3 is CASSEMSGGTDTQYF. Here the CDR3 DNA reads TGTGCCAGCAGTGAAATGAGCGGGGGGACAGATACGCAGTATTTT.

The sample holds a few counts of this clonotype. The V call is TRBV7-3, the J call TRBJ2-3, with 8 bases fitting TRBD2. The CDR3 sequence is 14 residues long. V trimming: 5 bases; J trimming: 4 bases; junction bases outside the gene matches: 5. Germline assignment: CDR1 SGHTA and CDR2 FQGTGA. The CDR3 here is CASSPGGASDTQYF. Here the CDR3 DNA reads TGTGCCAGCAGCCCCGGGGGGGCCTCAGATACGCAGTATTTT.